This entry lists 10 T cell receptor beta chains sequenced from one sample in a study of blood T cell repertoires in COVID-19. TCRdb's table, derived via immunoSEQ multiplex PCR, lists solely in-frame clones and lacks some. The profile shows 250,000 to 350,000 clones, about 85% of them singletons. The specimen was peripheral blood. The origin of the receptors is a human donor with COVID-19, enrolled during active disease. The donor label of this sample is uncertain.

This rearrangement joins TRBV5-1 to TRBJ2-5, with D tentatively TRBD2 (5 bases). Trimming cost V 0 bases and J 2 bases, with 11 bases left between them. Germline CDR1 is SGHRS and CDR2 is YFSETQ. The CDR3 length is 15 residues. CDR3 sequence reads: CASSLVREGQETQYF. CDR3 sequence (DNA): TGCGCCAGCAGCTTGGTGAGGGAAGGACAAGAGACCCAGTACTTC. Full variable domain (missing parts from reference TRBV5-1 and TRBJ2-5): KAGVTQTPRYLIKTRGQQVTLSCSPISGHRSVSWYQQTPGQGLQFLFEYFSETQRNKGNFPGRFSGRQFSNSRSEMNVSTLELGDSALYLCASSLVREGQETQYFGPGTRLLVL.

This clone was observed many times. The genes are TRBV6-2 or TRBV6-3 and TRBJ2-7; weak D call: TRBD2 (6 bases). The CDR3 runs 16 residues. Germline values: CDR1 MNHEY, CDR2 SVGEGT. V lost 2 bases and J lost 7, with 21 bases in between. The CDR3 region is CASSYGGQTGRGEQYF. The CDR3 coding sequence is TGTGCCAGCAGTTACGGCGGGCAGACGGGTCGGGGGGAGCAGTACTTC.

The V gene is TRBV15, the J gene TRBJ1-1; no firm D call. Trimming took off 0 bases at V and 5 bases at J, with 10 bases between the two ends. The CDR3 is made up of 14 amino acids. Germline V CDR1 and CDR2: LNHNV, YYDKDF (reference sequence). CDR3 amino acids: CATSRDVGGTEAFF. In DNA, the CDR3 is TGTGCCACCAGCAGAGATGTAGGAGGTACTGAAGCTTTCTTT.

This rearrangement joins TRBV9 to TRBJ2-7, with 9 bases matching TRBD1. Trimming at V came to 3 bases and at J to 7 bases, leaving 2 bases not matched to a gene. CDR3 length: 12 amino acids. Germline V gene lookup returns CDR1 SGDLS and CDR2 YYNGEE. CDR3 sequence (DNA): TGTGCCAGCAGCGAGACAGGGGGGGAGCAGTACTTC. Its translation is CASSETGGEQYF.

The chain employs TRBV6-1 and TRBJ1-5, with a weak D call TRBD1 (5 bases). Germline V gene lookup returns CDR1 MNHNS and CDR2 SASEGT. Trimming took off 4 bases at V and 0 bases at J, with 13 bases between the two ends. This CDR3 contains 16 residues. The CDR3 DNA sequence: TGTGCCAGCAGTGTATGGACAACTTATAGCAATCAGCCCCAGCATTTT. Protein: CASSVWTTYSNQPQHF.

The chain carries TRBV30 and TRBJ2-3; D is possibly TRBD2 (5 bases). The ends were cut back, 0 bases at V and 5 bases at J, with 24 bases in the middle. The CDR3 consists of 18 residues. CDR1 and CDR2 from the germline V gene are GTSNPN and SVGIG (reference sequence). The CDR3: CAWSVSDGGSPLLDTQYF. CDR3 sequence (DNA): TGTGCCTGGAGTGTTTCGGATGGAGGCAGCCCCCTTTTAGATACGCAGTATTTT. The full variable domain, with the rest looked up from reference TRBV30 and TRBJ2-3, is SQTIHQWPATLVQPVGSPLSLECTVEGTSNPNLYWYRQAAGRGLQLLFYSVGIGQISSEVPQNLSASRPQDRQFILSSKKLLLSDSGFYLCAWSVSDGGSPLLDTQYFGPGTRLTVL.

The rearrangement uses TRBV6-6 and TRBJ2-1; TRBD1 aligns across 9 bases. CDR1 and CDR2 (germline): MNHNY, SVGAGI (reference sequence). V lost 2 bases to trimming and J lost 7 bases; unmatched junction nucleotides: 3. This CDR3 is 14 amino acids long. In DNA form, the CDR3 reads TGTGCCAGCAGTTACCGGGACAGGGAGAATGAGCAGTTCTTC. It specifies CASSYRDRENEQFF.

The chain uses TRBV19 and TRBJ1-1; 9 bases agree with TRBD1. CDR3 length: 15 residues. V shed 5 bases and J 1 base; nucleotides not matched to a gene: 5. Germline V gives CDR1 LNHDA, CDR2 SQIVND (reference sequence). The CDR3 DNA follows: TGTGCCAGTAGTCCCCGGGACAGGGCGAACACTGAAGCTTTCTTT. Its protein is CASSPRDRANTEAFF.

The chain uses TRBV7-2 and TRBJ1-2; no clear D gene. The CDR3 consists of 13 residues. V lost 2 bases, J lost 1 base, and 5 bases lay in between. Germline assignment: CDR1 SGHTA and CDR2 FQGNSA. CDR3 sequence: CASSLISNYGYTF. In DNA form, the CDR3 reads TGTGCCAGCAGCTTAATCAGTAACTATGGCTACACCTTC.

This sequence joins TRBV28 and TRBJ1-3; D is undetermined. The length of the CDR3 is 14 residues. V was pared by 7 bases and J by 4 bases, with 14 bases between. Germline V gene lookup returns CDR1 MDHEN and CDR2 SYDVKM. CDR3 DNA sequence: TGTGCCAGCACCCCGCCGGGTTGGGGAAACACCATATATTTT. The encoded protein is CASTPPGWGNTIYF.